This TCR beta chain was observed in a study of T cell repertoires in aging, cancer and after chemotherapy. Study as a whole: Clear clonal overlap appeared across healthy donor samples taken over several months to years.

Germline CDR1 and CDR2: SGHRS and YFSETQ. The CDR3 totals 15 residues. Trimming took off 3 bases at V and 0 bases at J, with 11 bases between the two ends. With regard to this clonotype: Its specificity is unknown.

Multiplex touch-down PCR with TRB-A/B primers amplified rearranged V-D-J TRB sequences. Via MiXCR, TCRdb re-called the multiplex PCR reads, giving one row per CDR3 protein. The sample holds several thousand distinct CDR3 sequences, roughly 28% seen once. The template was genomic DNA from peripheral blood, not RNA. Whole-study results and caveats: Across the chemotherapy interval, each cancer cohort showed higher median generation probability, suggesting thymic rebound. These repertoire data do not allow conclusions about immunological memory after chemotherapy.

The clonotype was recovered from a human donor in good health. The chain is built from TRBV5-1 and TRBJ2-3; D possibly matches TRBD1 or TRBD2 (5 bases each). Sample: blood. CDR3 DNA: TGCGCCAGCAGCTCCGGGGCTCCCAGCACAGATACGCAGTATTTT. Encoded protein: CASSSGAPSTDTQYF. Variable domain in full (rest from reference TRBV5-1 and TRBJ2-3): KAGVTQTPRYLIKTRGQQVTLSCSPISGHRSVSWYQQTPGQGLQFLFEYFSETQRNKGNFPGRFSGRQFSNSRSEMNVSTLELGDSALYLCASSSGAPSTDTQYFGPGTRLTVL.